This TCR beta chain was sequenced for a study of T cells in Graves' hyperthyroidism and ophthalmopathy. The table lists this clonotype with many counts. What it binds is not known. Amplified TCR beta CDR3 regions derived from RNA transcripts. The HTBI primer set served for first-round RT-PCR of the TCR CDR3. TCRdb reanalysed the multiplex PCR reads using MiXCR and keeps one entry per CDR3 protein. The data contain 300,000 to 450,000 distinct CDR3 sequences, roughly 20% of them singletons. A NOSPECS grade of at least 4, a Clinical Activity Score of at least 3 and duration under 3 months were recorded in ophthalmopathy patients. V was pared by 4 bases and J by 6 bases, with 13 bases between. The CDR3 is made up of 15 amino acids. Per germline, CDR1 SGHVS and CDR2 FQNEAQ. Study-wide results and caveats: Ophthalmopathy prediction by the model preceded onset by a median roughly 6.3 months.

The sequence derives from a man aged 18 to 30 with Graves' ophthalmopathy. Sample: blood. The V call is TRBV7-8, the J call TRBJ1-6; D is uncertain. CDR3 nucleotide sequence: TGTGCCAGCAGCTCTATCGACGGTCCTAATTCACCCCTCCACTTT. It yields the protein CASSSIDGPNSPLHF.